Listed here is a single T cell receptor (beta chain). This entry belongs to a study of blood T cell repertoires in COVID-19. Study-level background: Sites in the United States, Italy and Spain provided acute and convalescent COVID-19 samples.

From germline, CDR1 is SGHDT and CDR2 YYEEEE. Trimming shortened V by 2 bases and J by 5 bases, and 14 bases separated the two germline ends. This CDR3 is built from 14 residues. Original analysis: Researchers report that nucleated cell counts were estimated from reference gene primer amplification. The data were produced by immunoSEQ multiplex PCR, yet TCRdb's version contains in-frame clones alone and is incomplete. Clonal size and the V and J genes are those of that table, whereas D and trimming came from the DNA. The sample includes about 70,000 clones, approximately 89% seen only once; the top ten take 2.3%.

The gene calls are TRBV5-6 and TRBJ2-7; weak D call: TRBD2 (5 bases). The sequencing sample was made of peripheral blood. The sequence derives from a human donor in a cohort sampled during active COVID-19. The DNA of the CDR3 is TGTGCCAGCAGCTTTTCGGGGAGTTTGAACGAGCAGTACTTC. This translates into CASSFSGSLNEQYF.